One sample yielded the 18 T cell receptor beta chains listed below, sequenced in a study of cytomegalovirus exposure and HLA in healthy donors. The PCR had 60 Vbeta and 13 Jbeta primers. Using immunoSEQ multiplex PCR, the repertoire was profiled, and TCRdb retains in-frame clones only, with some absent. This repertoire shows roughly 150,000 clones, 70% to 80% found once; its top ten account for about 1.5%. Source material: PBMCs. Receptors were obtained from a male donor in good health and CMV-seronegative.

This clone has more than one count but fewer than ten. The genes are TRBV7-2 and TRBJ1-2; 9 bases match TRBD1. V shed 4 bases, J shed 8 bases, and the junction held 11 bases outside the gene matches. Germline-derived CDR1 and CDR2 are SGHTA and FQGNSA. The CDR3 is 15 amino acids. CDR3 sequence: CASSSYIGDRAGYTF. The CDR3 region has the DNA TGTGCCAGCAGCTCTTATATCGGGGACAGGGCCGGCTACACCTTC.

CDR3 nucleotide sequence: TGTGCCAGCAGCCCAAGTAACAGGGCATATAGCTACACCTTC. This codes for CASSPSNRAYSYTF. The genes are TRBV9 and TRBJ1-2, with D tentatively TRBD1 (6 bases). Germline V CDR1 and CDR2: SGDLS, YYNGEE. CDR3 length: 14 residues. Between the trimmed V and J ends, which lost 4 bases and 9 bases, there was a span of 19 bases.

The rearrangement links TRBV27 to TRBJ1-1; a weak D match, TRBD1 (5 bases). V was cut by 6 bases and J by 5 bases, with 19 bases left in between. The germline gives CDR1 MNHEY, CDR2 SMNVEV (reference sequence). CDR3 length: 15 amino acids. The CDR3 loop is CASRQPSGGKTEAFF. In DNA form, the CDR3 reads TGTGCCAGCAGGCAACCGTCGGGGGGAAAGACTGAAGCTTTCTTT.

This rearrangement joins TRBV6-4 to TRBJ2-7; 10 bases fit TRBD2. Per the germline V gene, CDR1 is MRHNA and CDR2 is SNTAGT. V lost 4 bases and J lost 3; bases outside the gene matches: 6. This CDR3 region has 15 residues. CDR3: CASSALAGEGYEQYF. The CDR3, as DNA: TGTGCCAGCAGTGCCCTAGCGGGAGAAGGCTACGAGCAGTACTTC.

This clone has a single count. The chain is built from TRBV12-5 and TRBJ2-2; a possible D gene is TRBD1 (6 bases). In germline, CDR1 is LGHNT, CDR2 FRNRAP. The CDR3 is made up of 12 amino acids. V lost 6 bases and J lost 7, with 9 bases in between. The CDR3 DNA reads TGTGCTAGTGGGACAGGAATCGGGGAGCTGTTTTTT. It translates to CASGTGIGELFF.

This chain links TRBV7-2 with TRBJ2-5; 9 positions match TRBD2. The CDR3 extends over 16 amino acids. The V and J ends lost 1 base and 2 bases, in that order; junction bases with no gene match: 5. Per the germline V gene, CDR1 is SGHTA and CDR2 is FQGNSA. CDR3 coding DNA: TGTGCCAGCAGCTTAGGTCTAGCGGGGACACAAGAGACCCAGTACTTC. Amino acids: CASSLGLAGTQETQYF. Drawing the rest from reference TRBV7-2 and TRBJ2-5, the complete variable domain is GAGVSQSPSNKVTEKGKDVELRCDPISGHTALYWYRQSLGQGLEFLIYFQGNSAPDKSGLPSDRFSAERTGGSVSTLTIQRTQQEDSAVYLCASSLGLAGTQETQYFGPGTRLLVL.

This sequence joins TRBV4-1 and TRBJ1-5; unclear D gene. CDR1 and CDR2 from the germline V gene are MGHRA and YSYEKL. The CDR3 consists of 15 residues. The germline V and J ends were trimmed by 0 bases and 3 bases, with 9 bases remaining between them. The CDR3: CASSQDRGYNQPQHF. CDR3 in DNA: TGCGCCAGCAGCCAAGATCGAGGGTACAATCAGCCCCAGCATTTT.

The chain joins TRBV9 to TRBJ2-5; TRBD2 matches 7 bases. J gave up 5 bases and V 2 bases, and 12 bases lay outside the gene matches. This CDR3 spans 16 amino acids. In germline, CDR1 is SGDLS, CDR2 YYNGEE. The CDR3 nucleotides are TGTGCCAGCAGCGTGGCTAGCGGAGGGAGGGGTGAGACCCAGTACTTC. The encoded protein is CASSVASGGRGETQYF.

The CDR3 DNA sequence: TGTGCCAGCAGCCAAGAGGGAGGAGAGACCCAGTACTTC. Amino acid sequence: CASSQEGGETQYF. This chain joins TRBV4-2 and TRBJ2-5; D might be TRBD2 (6 bases). CDR1 and CDR2 from the germline V gene are LGHNA and YNFKEQ. Trimming stripped 0 bases from V and 4 bases from J, with 6 bases between. This CDR3 has 13 residues.

The J gene is TRBJ2-1, the V gene TRBV6-1; 11 nucleotides align to TRBD2. CDR1 and CDR2 (germline): MNHNS, SASEGT. This CDR3 has 17 amino acids. V dropped 1 base and J dropped 8; count of bases not matched to a gene: 10. CDR3 DNA: TGTGCCAGCAGTGAAGGGAAGACTAGCGGGAATATCGATGAGCAGTTCTTC. Translated: CASSEGKTSGNIDEQFF.

The chain has TRBV28 and TRBJ2-6, with 7 bases fitting TRBD2. CDR1 is MDHEN and CDR2 is SYDVKM in the germline V gene. The CDR3 spans 15 residues. Trimming cost V 7 bases and J 1 base; bases outside gene matches: 4. CDR3 protein: CASTGGWSGANVLTF. The CDR3 bases are TGTGCCAGCACGGGGGGTTGGTCTGGGGCCAACGTCCTGACTTTC.

CDR3 protein: CASSEGRNSGNTIYF. CDR3 bases: TGTGCCAGCAGTGAAGGGAGAAACTCTGGAAACACCATATATTTT. The chain couples TRBV6-1 to TRBJ1-3; the D is unclear. Deletions cut 1 base from V and 0 bases from J, with 7 bases between. The CDR3 extends over 15 amino acids. The V gene's germline CDR1 is MNHNS and CDR2 SASEGT.

The V and J genes are TRBV28 and TRBJ2-3; D possibly corresponds to TRBD2 (5 bases). The CDR3 runs 15 residues. V was trimmed by 5 bases and J by 2 bases, leaving 14 bases between them. CDR1 and CDR2 from the germline V gene are MDHEN and SYDVKM. The CDR3 DNA reads as TGTGCCAGCAGTGAGGAGAGGGCCTCCACAGATACGCAGTATTTT. Translation: CASSEERASTDTQYF. Filled out from reference TRBV28 and TRBJ2-3, the complete variable domain reads DVKVTQSSRYLVKRTGEKVFLECVQDMDHENMFWYRQDPGLGLRLIYFSYDVKMKEKGDIPEGYSVSREKKERFSLILESASTNQTSMYLCASSEERASTDTQYFGPGTRLTVL.

This clone was seen only once. The genes are TRBV9 and TRBJ2-3; maybe TRBD1 (5 bases). Germline V gene lookup returns CDR1 SGDLS and CDR2 YYNGEE. V dropped 3 bases and J dropped 4 bases, with 12 bases sitting between them. CDR3 length: 14 residues. The CDR3: CASSGKGRADTQYF. CDR3 nucleotide sequence: TGTGCCAGCAGCGGAAAGGGGCGAGCAGATACGCAGTATTTT.

This clone has only a few counts. V usage is TRBV7-6 and J usage is TRBJ2-6; 8 bases fit TRBD1. J gave up 3 bases and V 4 bases, and 5 bases lay outside the gene matches. Germline V CDR1 and CDR2: SGHVS, FNYEAQ. This CDR3 is built from 16 residues. The DNA for the CDR3 is TGTGCCAGCAGCTGGATACAGGGGGTTGGGGCCAACGTCCTGACTTTC. This sequence encodes CASSWIQGVGANVLTF.

This rearrangement joins TRBV6-5 to TRBJ1-1; D not resolved. CDR1 MNHEY and CDR2 SVGAGI come from the germline V gene. The V end was cut by 0 bases, the J end by 11 bases, with 13 bases between. The CDR3 extends over 13 amino acids. CDR3 residues: CASSYSGSTEAFF. In DNA form, the CDR3 reads TGTGCCAGCAGTTACTCTGGGAGTACCGAGGCTTTCTTT.

This chain uses TRBV30 with TRBJ1-6; weak D call: TRBD1 (5 bases). There are 13 residues in the CDR3. Germline V CDR1 and CDR2: GTSNPN, SVGIG (reference sequence). Trimming cost V 2 bases and J 5 bases, with 7 bases left between them. The CDR3 region has the DNA TGTGCCTGGAGTACGGGGGATAATTCACCCCTCCACTTT. Translated: CAWSTGDNSPLHF.

The chain is built from TRBV6-5 and TRBJ1-5; D uncertain. The germline V gene encodes CDR1 MNHEY and CDR2 SVGAGI. The CDR3 sequence is 14 residues long. V was shortened by 4 bases and J by 3 bases, with 10 bases between the two germline ends. CDR3 amino acids: CASSFTGVNQPQHF. The CDR3 nucleotides read TGTGCCAGCAGTTTCACTGGAGTCAATCAGCCCCAGCATTTT.